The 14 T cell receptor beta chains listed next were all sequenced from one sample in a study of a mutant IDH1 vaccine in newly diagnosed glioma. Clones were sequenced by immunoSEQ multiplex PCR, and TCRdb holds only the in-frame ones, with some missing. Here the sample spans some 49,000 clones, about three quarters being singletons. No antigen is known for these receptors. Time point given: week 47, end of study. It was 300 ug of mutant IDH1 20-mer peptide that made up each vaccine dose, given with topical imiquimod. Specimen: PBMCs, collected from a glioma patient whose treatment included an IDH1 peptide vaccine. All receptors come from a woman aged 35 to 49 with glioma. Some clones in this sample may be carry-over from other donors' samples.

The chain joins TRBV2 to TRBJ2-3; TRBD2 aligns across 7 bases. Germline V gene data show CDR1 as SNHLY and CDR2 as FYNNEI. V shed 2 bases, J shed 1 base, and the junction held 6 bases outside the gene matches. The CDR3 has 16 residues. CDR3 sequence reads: CASSEMASGGTDTQYF. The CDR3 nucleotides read TGTGCCAGCAGTGAAATGGCCAGCGGGGGCACAGATACGCAGTATTTT.

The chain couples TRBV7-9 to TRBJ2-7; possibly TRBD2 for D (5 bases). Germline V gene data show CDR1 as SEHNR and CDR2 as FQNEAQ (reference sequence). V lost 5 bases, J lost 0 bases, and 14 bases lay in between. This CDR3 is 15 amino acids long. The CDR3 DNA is TGTGCCAGCAGCCACGCCCTGAGGGACTCCTACGAGCAGTACTTC. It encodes CASSHALRDSYEQYF.

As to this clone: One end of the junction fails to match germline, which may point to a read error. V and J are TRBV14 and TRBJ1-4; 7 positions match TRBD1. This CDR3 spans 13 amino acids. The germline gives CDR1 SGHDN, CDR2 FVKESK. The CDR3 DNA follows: TGTGCCAGCAGCCAAGAGGGAGTGGACAGGAAGGTTTTT. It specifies CASSQEGVDRKVF.

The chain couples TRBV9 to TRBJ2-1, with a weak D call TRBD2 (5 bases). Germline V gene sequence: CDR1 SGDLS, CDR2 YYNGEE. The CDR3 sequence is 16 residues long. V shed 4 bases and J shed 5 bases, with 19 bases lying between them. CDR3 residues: CASSPSPYHGDNEQFF. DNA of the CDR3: TGTGCCAGCAGCCCCTCACCATATCACGGGGACAATGAGCAGTTCTTC.

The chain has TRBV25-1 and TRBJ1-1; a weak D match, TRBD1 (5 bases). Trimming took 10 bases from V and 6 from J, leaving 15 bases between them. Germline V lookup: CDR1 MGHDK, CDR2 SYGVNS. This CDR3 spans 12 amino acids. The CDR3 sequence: CATRSRGPEAFF. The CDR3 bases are TGTGCCACCCGATCTCGGGGACCTGAAGCTTTCTTT.

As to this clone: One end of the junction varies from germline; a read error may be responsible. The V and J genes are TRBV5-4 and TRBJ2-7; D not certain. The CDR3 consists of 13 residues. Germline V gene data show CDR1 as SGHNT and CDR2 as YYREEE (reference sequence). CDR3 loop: CASSWKDGYEQHF. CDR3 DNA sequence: TGTGCCAGCAGCTGGAAGGACGGCTACGAGCAGCACTTC.

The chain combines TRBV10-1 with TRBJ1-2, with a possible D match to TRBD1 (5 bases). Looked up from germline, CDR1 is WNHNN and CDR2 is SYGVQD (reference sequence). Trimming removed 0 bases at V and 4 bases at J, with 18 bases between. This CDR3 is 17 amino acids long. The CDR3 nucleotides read TGCGCCAGCAGTGAGTCCGGGGTGGGGCAGCGAGGCTATGGCTACACCTTC. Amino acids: CASSESGVGQRGYGYTF.

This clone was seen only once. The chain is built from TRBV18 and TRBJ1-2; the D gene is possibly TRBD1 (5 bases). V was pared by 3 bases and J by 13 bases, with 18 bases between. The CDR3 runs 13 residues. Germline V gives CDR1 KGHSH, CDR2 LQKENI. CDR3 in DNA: TGTGCCAGCTCACCGGGACCGTCCAGCTTGTTCACCTTC. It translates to CASSPGPSSLFTF. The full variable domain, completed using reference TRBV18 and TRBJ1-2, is NAGVMQNPRHLVRRRGQEARLRCSPMKGHSHVYWYRQLPEEGLKFMVYLQKENIIDESGMPKERFSAEFPKEGPSILRIQQVVRGDSAAYFCASSPGPSSLFTFGSGTRLTVV.

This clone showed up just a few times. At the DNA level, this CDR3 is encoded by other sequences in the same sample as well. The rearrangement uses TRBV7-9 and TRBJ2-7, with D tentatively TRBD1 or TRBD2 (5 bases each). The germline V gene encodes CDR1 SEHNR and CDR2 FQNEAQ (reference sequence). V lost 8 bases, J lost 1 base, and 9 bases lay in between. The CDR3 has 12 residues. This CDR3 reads CASGDGSYEQYF. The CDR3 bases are TGTGCCAGCGGGGACGGTTCCTACGAGCAGTACTTC.

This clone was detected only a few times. The CDR3 is CASSSGQSTEAFF. CDR3 coding DNA: TGTGCCAGCAGTTCGGGACAGAGCACTGAAGCTTTCTTT. V and J are TRBV28 and TRBJ1-1; 7 nucleotides agree with TRBD1. This CDR3 spans 13 amino acids. With 4 bases clipped from V and 4 bases from J, the junction kept 3 bases outside the gene matches. Per the germline V gene, CDR1 is MDHEN and CDR2 is SYDVKM.

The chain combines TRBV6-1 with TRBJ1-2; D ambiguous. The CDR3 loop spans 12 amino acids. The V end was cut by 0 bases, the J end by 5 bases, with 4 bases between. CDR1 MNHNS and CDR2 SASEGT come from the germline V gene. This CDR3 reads CASSEALYGYTF. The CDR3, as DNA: TGTGCCAGCAGTGAAGCCCTTTATGGCTACACCTTC.

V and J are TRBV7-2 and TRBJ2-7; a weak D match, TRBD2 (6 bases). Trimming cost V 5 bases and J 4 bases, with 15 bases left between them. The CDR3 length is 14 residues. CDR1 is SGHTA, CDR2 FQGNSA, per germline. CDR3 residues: CASSRLPGAYEQYF. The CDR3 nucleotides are TGTGCCAGCAGCCGATTGCCGGGAGCTTACGAGCAGTACTTC.

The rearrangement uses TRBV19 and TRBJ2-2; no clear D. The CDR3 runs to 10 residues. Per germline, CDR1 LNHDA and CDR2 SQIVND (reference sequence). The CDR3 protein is CATSFGELFF. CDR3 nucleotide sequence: TGTGCGACCTCCTTCGGGGAGCTGTTTTTT.

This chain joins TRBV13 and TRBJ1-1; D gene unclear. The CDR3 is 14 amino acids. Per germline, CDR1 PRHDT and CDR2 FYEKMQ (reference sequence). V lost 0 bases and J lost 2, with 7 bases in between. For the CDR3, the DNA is TGTGCCAGCAGCTTAGGTCTCGGTAACACTGAAGCTTTCTTT. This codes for CASSLGLGNTEAFF.